The rows below give T cell receptor beta chains drawn from one sample of a study of cytomegalovirus exposure and HLA in healthy donors. Libraries were prepared by immunoSEQ multiplex PCR; TCRdb keeps only in-frame clonotypes and omits some of them. This table has 200,000 to 250,000 clones, roughly 90% appearing once. Sequencing was done on a sample of PBMCs. Receptors were obtained from a woman between 18 and 29 years old in good health and CMV-seronegative. The CDR3 runs from the conserved cysteine through the conserved F or W. The order of the fields is CDR3 length, clone size, D gene, V gene, J gene, CDR3 protein, CDR3 DNA. The D gene is left open where the match is weak. Some rows mark clone size as missing; the rest say once, few, many or name a class of expanded clone.

16	NA	NA	TRBV27	TRBJ2-7	CATKGSGAPGSYEQYF	TGTGCCACCAAAGGGTCAGGGGCGCCGGGCTCCTACGAGCAGTACTTC
15	NA	TRBD2	TRBV30	TRBJ2-3	CAWSRGTTVTDTQYF	TGTGCCTGGAGTCGGGGGACTACGGTCACAGATACGCAGTATTTT
14	NA	NA	TRBV9	TRBJ2-5	CASSRAGGLETQYF	TGTGCCAGCTCTCGTGCAGGGGGGCTAGAGACCCAGTACTTC
15	NA	NA	TRBV19	TRBJ2-7	CASSEDLRQYYEQYF	TGTGCCAGTAGTGAAGATCTCCGACAGTATTACGAGCAGTACTTC
14	NA	TRBD1	TRBV7-9	TRBJ1-2	CASSLGQGAAGYTF	TGTGCCAGCAGCTTAGGCCAGGGGGCGGCCGGCTACACCTTC
16	NA	TRBD1	TRBV25-1	TRBJ1-4	CASSERGTGLREKLFF	TGTGCCAGCAGTGAGCGGGGGACAGGCCTTAGGGAAAAACTGTTTTTT
13	once	NA	TRBV7-9	TRBJ2-7	CASSSGAVYEQYF	TGTGCCAGCAGCTCAGGGGCAGTATACGAGCAGTACTTC
16	NA	NA	TRBV7-2	TRBJ1-5	CASSSTGIYSNQPQHF	TGTGCCAGCAGTTCCACAGGGATTTATAGCAATCAGCCCCAGCATTTT
15	NA	TRBD1	TRBV4-1	TRBJ1-2	CASRNLQGANYGYTF	TGCGCCAGCAGAAATTTACAGGGGGCTAACTATGGCTACACCTTC
16	NA	TRBD2	TRBV4-3	TRBJ2-3	CASSLIAGVPTDTQYF	TGCGCCAGCAGCCTAATAGCGGGGGTCCCCACAGATACGCAGTATTTT
14	NA	NA	TRBV7-8	TRBJ1-6	CASSLEGRYSPLHF	TGTGCCAGCAGCTTAGAAGGGAGGTATTCACCCCTCCACTTT
12	NA	NA	TRBV2	TRBJ1-2	CASSGTSYGYTF	TGTGCCAGCAGTGGGACAAGCTATGGCTACACCTTC
15	NA	NA	TRBV5-4	TRBJ2-3	CASSLGGASTDTQYF	TGTGCCAGCAGCTTAGGAGGGGCCAGCACAGATACGCAGTATTTT
13	NA	TRBD1	TRBV7-9	TRBJ1-1	CASSQGQGAEAFF	TGTGCCAGCAGCCAGGGACAGGGGGCTGAAGCTTTCTTT
16	NA	TRBD2	TRBV27	TRBJ2-1	CASSRYSGRAPSEQFF	TGTGCCAGCAGTCGATATAGCGGGAGGGCCCCGAGTGAGCAGTTCTTC
13	once	NA	TRBV27	TRBJ1-1	CASSRAFGIEAFF	TGTGCCAGCAGTCGTGCGTTCGGGATTGAAGCTTTCTTT
13	NA	TRBD1	TRBV29-1	TRBJ1-1	CSVETRGPTEAFF	TGCAGCGTTGAGACCAGGGGGCCTACTGAAGCTTTCTTT
16	NA	NA	TRBV7-9	TRBJ2-1	CAIEPKGRASYNEQFF	TGTGCCATCGAACCCAAAGGGCGGGCGTCCTACAATGAGCAGTTCTTC
19	NA	NA	TRBV18	TRBJ1-2	CASSLTQLQITGKGHGYTF	TGTGCCAGCTCACTAACACAGCTACAAATAACAGGGAAAGGGCATGGCTACACCTTC
14	NA	NA	TRBV5-4	TRBJ1-2	CASSLSKSNYGYTF	TGTGCCAGCAGCCTCAGTAAGTCCAACTATGGCTACACCTTC
15	few	TRBD1	TRBV18	TRBJ2-7	CASSPPGQGSYEQYF	TGTGCCAGCTCACCACCGGGACAGGGTTCCTACGAGCAGTACTTC
20	NA	TRBD2	TRBV4-2	TRBJ2-2	CASSQKIQGLAGGWSGELFF	TGTGCCAGCAGCCAGAAAATCCAAGGACTAGCGGGGGGGTGGAGCGGGGAGCTGTTTTTT
12	NA	NA	TRBV18	TRBJ2-7	CASSIKGSEQYF	TGTGCCAGCTCAATTAAAGGGAGTGAGCAGTACTTC
19	NA	TRBD2	TRBV11-2	TRBJ2-2	CASSTHGISSGPNTGELFF	TGTGCCAGCAGCACCCATGGGATCTCTAGCGGCCCGAACACCGGGGAGCTGTTTTTT
18	NA	NA	TRBV28	TRBJ2-7	CASSLYIGDSPSSYEQYF	TGTGCCAGCAGTTTATATATAGGGGACTCTCCGAGCTCCTACGAGCAGTACTTC
14	NA	TRBD1	TRBV6-5	TRBJ2-7	CASSYPGQFDEQYF	TGTGCCAGCAGTTACCCGGGACAGTTCGACGAGCAGTACTTC
14	few	NA	TRBV6-5	TRBJ2-2	CASSWGQNTGELFF	TGTGCCAGCAGTTGGGGACAGAACACCGGGGAGCTGTTTTTT
16	NA	NA	TRBV5-7	TRBJ1-5	CASSSHRAARNQPQHF	TGTGCCAGCAGCTCTCACAGGGCTGCTCGCAATCAGCCCCAGCATTTT
16	once	NA	TRBV19	TRBJ2-6	CASSRTSPFGANVLTF	TGTGCCAGTAGTAGGACATCTCCCTTTGGGGCCAACGTCCTGACTTTC
15	NA	TRBD1	TRBV30	TRBJ1-4	CAWMDRVMVGEKLFF	TGTGCCTGGATGGACAGGGTAATGGTCGGTGAAAAACTGTTTTTT
17	NA	NA	TRBV4-1	TRBJ2-7	CASSRRPTGTRVDEQYF	TGCGCCAGCAGCCGACGCCCTACCGGGACAAGGGTCGACGAGCAGTACTTC
15	NA	TRBD1	TRBV7-2	TRBJ1-1	CASSYRTGVNTEAFF	TGTGCCAGCAGCTACAGGACAGGAGTGAACACTGAAGCTTTCTTT
15	NA	NA	TRBV19	TRBJ1-5	CASSISGVGNQPQHF	TGTGCCAGTAGTATTTCAGGGGTAGGGAATCAGCCCCAGCATTTT
13	NA	NA	TRBV30	TRBJ1-1	CARAGTWNTEAFF	TGTGCCCGTGCCGGGACATGGAACACTGAAGCTTTCTTT
11	NA	NA	TRBV25-1	TRBJ1-5	CASSYNQPQHF	TGTGCCAGCAGTTATAATCAGCCCCAGCATTTT
12	NA	NA	TRBV7-2	TRBJ2-7	CASGGSPYEQYF	TGTGCCAGCGGGGGCAGCCCCTACGAGCAGTACTTC